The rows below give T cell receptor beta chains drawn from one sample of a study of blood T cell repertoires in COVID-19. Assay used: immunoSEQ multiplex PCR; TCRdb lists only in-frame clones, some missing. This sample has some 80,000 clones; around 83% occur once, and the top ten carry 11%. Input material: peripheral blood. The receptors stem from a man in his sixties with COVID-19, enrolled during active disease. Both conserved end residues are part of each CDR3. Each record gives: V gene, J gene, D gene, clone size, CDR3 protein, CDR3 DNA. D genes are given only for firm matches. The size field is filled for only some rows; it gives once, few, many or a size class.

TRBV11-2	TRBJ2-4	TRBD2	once	CASSYNGLAGMNIQYF	TGTGCCAGCAGCTACAACGGGCTAGCGGGAATGAACATTCAGTACTTC
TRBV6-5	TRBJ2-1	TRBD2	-	CASSFSGGAYNEQFF	TGTGCCAGCAGTTTTAGCGGGGGGGCCTACAATGAGCAGTTCTTC
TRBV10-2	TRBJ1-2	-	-	CASRASGTTNYGYTF	TGCGCCAGCAGAGCCAGCGGGACAACTAACTATGGCTACACCTTC
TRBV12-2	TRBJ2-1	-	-	CASRLARAPWDEQFF	TGTGCAAGTCGCTTAGCGAGGGCACCTTGGGATGAGCAGTTCTTC
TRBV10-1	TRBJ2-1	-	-	CASSDGSGPHEQFF	TGCGCCAGCAGTGACGGTAGCGGACCCCATGAGCAGTTCTTC
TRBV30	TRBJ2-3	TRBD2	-	CAWSSSAGGLSDTQYF	TGTGCCTGGAGCAGCTCAGCGGGGGGGCTTTCGGATACGCAGTATTTT
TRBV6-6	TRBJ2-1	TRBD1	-	CASSPQGVGVNEQFF	TGTGCCAGCAGTCCACAGGGGGTAGGTGTCAATGAGCAGTTCTTC
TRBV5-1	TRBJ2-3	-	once	CASSLGSGDKDTQYF	TGCGCCAGCAGCTTGGGTTCGGGAGATAAAGATACGCAGTATTTT
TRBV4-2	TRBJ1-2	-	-	CASSQDLYGNYGYTF	TGTGCCAGCAGCCAAGATCTATACGGGAACTATGGCTACACCTTC
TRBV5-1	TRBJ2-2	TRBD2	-	CASSLDPGLAGVGGELFF	TGCGCCAGCAGCTTGGATCCGGGACTAGCGGGAGTAGGGGGGGAGCTGTTTTTT
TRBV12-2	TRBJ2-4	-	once	CASRLGGVAKNIQYF	TGTGCAAGTCGATTAGGCGGCGTTGCAAAAAACATTCAGTACTTC
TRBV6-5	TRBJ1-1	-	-	CATRWAGGLNTEAFF	TGTGCCACTCGGTGGGCCGGGGGATTGAACACTGAAGCTTTCTTT
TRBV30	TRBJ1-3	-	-	CAWPRSGGWNTIYF	TGTGCCTGGCCCCGGTCGGGGGGCTGGAACACCATATATTTT
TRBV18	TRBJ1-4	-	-	CASSPGEGDEKLFF	TGTGCCAGCTCACCCGGGGAGGGGGATGAAAAACTGTTTTTT
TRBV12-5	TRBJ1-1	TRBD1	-	CASGLFTLRPEGQRLRGTEAFF	TGTGCTAGTGGTTTGTTCACTCTCCGCCCCGAGGGACAGCGTCTAAGGGGGACTGAAGCTTTCTTT
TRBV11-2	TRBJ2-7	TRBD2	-	CASSLGTTSYEQYF	TGTGCCAGCAGCCTGGGGACTACCTCCTACGAGCAGTACTTC
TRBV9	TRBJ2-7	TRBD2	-	CASSVGSGGLSYEQYF	TGTGCCAGCAGCGTAGGAAGCGGGGGCCTCTCCTACGAGCAGTACTTC
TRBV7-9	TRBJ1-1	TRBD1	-	CASSFGTADTEAFF	TGTGCCAGCAGCTTCGGGACAGCCGACACTGAAGCTTTCTTT
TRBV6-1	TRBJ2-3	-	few	CASSDRTSPRPDTQYF	TGTGCCAGCAGTGATAGGACTTCGCCCCGCCCAGATACGCAGTATTTT
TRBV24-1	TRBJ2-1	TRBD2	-	CATSDSGTSGKDNEQFF	TGTGCCACCAGTGATTCAGGGACTAGCGGAAAAGACAATGAGCAGTTCTTC
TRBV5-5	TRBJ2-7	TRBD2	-	CASSPSTRGAYEQYF	TGTGCCAGCAGCCCCAGCACGCGGGGGGCCTACGAGCAGTACTTC
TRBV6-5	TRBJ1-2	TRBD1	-	CASSLTTGGILGYTF	TGTGCCAGCAGTCTTACCACAGGGGGCATCCTGGGCTACACCTTC
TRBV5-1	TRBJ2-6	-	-	CASSLVGTTSSGANVLTF	TGCGCCAGCAGCTTGGTGGGGACAACTAGCTCTGGGGCCAACGTCCTGACTTTC
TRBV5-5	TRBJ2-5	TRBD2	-	CASSGGDQRTQYF	TGTGCCAGCAGCGGGGGGGACCAGAGGACCCAGTACTTC
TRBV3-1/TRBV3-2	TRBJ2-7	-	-	CASSQTPGTSHYEQYF	TGTGCCAGCAGCCAAACCCCCGGGACTTCCCACTACGAGCAGTACTTC
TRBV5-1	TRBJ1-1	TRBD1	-	CASSPPDRGPTEAFF	TGCGCCAGCAGCCCACCGGACAGGGGGCCCACTGAAGCTTTCTTT
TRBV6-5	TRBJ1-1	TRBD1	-	CASRWTGGATEAFF	TGTGCCAGCAGATGGACAGGGGGCGCCACTGAAGCTTTCTTT
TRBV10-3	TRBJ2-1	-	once	CAIRAPGNEQFF	TGTGCCATCAGGGCACCGGGCAATGAGCAGTTCTTC
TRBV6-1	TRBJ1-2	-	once	CASSEMPGSGYTF	TGTGCCAGCAGTGAGATGCCAGGTAGTGGCTACACCTTC
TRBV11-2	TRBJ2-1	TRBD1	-	CASSPFDRGPYNEQFF	TGTGCCAGCAGCCCATTCGACAGGGGTCCCTACAATGAGCAGTTCTTC
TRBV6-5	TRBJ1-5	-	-	CASTQSGGANQPQHF	TGTGCCAGCACCCAATCCGGGGGGGCAAATCAGCCCCAGCATTTT
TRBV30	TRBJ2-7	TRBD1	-	CAWSVGTGVGKQYF	TGTGCCTGGAGCGTCGGGACAGGGGTAGGAAAGCAGTACTTC
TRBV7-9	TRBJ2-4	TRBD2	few	CASSNSALAGLNIQYF	TGTGCCAGCAGCAATTCGGCGCTAGCGGGATTAAACATTCAGTACTTC
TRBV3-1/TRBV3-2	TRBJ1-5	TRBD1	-	CASSQDRDRNQPQHF	TGTGCCAGCAGCCAAGACCGGGACAGAAATCAGCCCCAGCATTTT
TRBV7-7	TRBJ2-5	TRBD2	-	CASSLGTSGTETQYF	TGTGCCAGCAGCCTCGGGACTAGCGGGACAGAGACCCAGTACTTC
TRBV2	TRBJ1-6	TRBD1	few	CASRTGQDNSPLHF	TGTGCCAGCAGGACGGGACAGGATAATTCACCCCTCCACTTT
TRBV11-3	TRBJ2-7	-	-	CASIRCGLQYF	TGTGCCAGCATTCGGTGCGGTCTGCAGTACTTC
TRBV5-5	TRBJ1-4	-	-	CASSFRGLAANEKLFF	TGTGCCAGCAGCTTCAGGGGTCTGGCGGCTAATGAAAAACTGTTTTTT
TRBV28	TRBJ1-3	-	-	CASSPPSGNTIYF	TGTGCCAGCAGCCCTCCCTCTGGAAACACCATATATTTT
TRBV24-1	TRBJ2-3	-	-	CATSDVRGALTDTQYF	TGTGCCACCAGTGATGTCAGGGGAGCCCTCACAGATACGCAGTATTTT
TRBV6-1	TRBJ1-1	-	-	CASRVQGNTEAFF	TGTGCCAGCAGGGTACAGGGGAACACTGAAGCTTTCTTT
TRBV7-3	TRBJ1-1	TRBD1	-	CASTDQQGNAEAFF	TGTGCCAGCACCGACCAACAGGGGAACGCTGAAGCTTTCTTT
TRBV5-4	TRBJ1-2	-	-	CASSLATGFQYGYTF	TGTGCCAGCAGCTTGGCCACCGGGTTTCAGTATGGCTACACCTTC
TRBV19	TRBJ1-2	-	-	CASSFPTEIYGYTF	TGTGCCAGTAGTTTCCCGACAGAGATTTATGGCTACACCTTC
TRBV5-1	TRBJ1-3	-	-	CASSLKWGGSGNTIYF	TGCGCCAGCTCCTTGAAGTGGGGGGGCTCTGGAAACACCATATATTTT
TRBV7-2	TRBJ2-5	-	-	CASSSGVYQETQYF	TGTGCCAGCAGCTCCGGAGTGTACCAAGAGACCCAGTACTTC
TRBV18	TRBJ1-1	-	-	CASSLGEDTEAFF	TGTGCCAGCTCACTAGGTGAGGACACTGAAGCTTTCTTT
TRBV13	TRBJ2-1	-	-	CASRIEGVYNEQFF	TGTGCCAGCAGAATAGAGGGGGTATACAATGAGCAGTTCTTC
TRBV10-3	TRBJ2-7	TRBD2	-	CATKGTSGGAENEQYF	TGTGCCACCAAGGGGACTAGCGGGGGGGCCGAGAACGAGCAGTACTTC
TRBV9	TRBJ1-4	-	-	CASSPDAGGATNEKLFF	TGTGCCAGCAGCCCCGACGCCGGAGGAGCAACTAATGAAAAACTGTTTTTT
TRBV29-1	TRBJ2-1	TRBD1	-	CSGQGSSYNEQFF	TGCAGCGGACAGGGCAGCTCCTACAATGAGCAGTTCTTC
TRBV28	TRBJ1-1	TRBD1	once	CASSSGQGSTEAFF	TGTGCCAGCAGTTCTGGACAGGGATCCACTGAAGCTTTCTTT